The sample holds many counts of the clone carrying this T cell receptor beta chain. From the germline J gene comes the end of the CDR3, since the read stops 3 residues before it. Germline V gene lookup returns CDR1 KGHSH and CDR2 LQKENI. The CDR3 length is 15 residues. With V trimmed by 3 bases and J by 1 base, 5 bases remained unmatched. Measured with immunoSEQ multiplex PCR; TCRdb has only the in-frame clones, and not every one. Recorded here are tens of thousands of clones, with no singletons, and the ten leading clones hold around 3.7%. These data originate in a study of T cell clonality in common variable immunodeficiency.

The chain combines TRBV18 with TRBJ1-1; the match to TRBD1 covers 7 bases. The source is a person aged 18 to 75 in good health. The sample consisted of peripheral blood mononuclear cells. CDR3 DNA (partial): TGTGCCAGCTCACCCCAGAGACAGGGGAACACTGAA. Protein: CASSPQRQGNTE. The full CDR3 sequence reads CASSPQRQGNTEAFF.